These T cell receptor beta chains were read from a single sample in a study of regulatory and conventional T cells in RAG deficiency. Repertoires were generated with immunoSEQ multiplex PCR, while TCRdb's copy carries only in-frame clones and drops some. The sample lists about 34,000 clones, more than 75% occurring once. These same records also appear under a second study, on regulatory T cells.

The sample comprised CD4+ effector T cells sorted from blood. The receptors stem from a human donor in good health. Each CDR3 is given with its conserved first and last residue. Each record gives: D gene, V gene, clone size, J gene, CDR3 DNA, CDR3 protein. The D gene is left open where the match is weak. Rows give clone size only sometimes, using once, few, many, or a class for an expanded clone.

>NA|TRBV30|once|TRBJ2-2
TGTGCCTGGAGTGACCGATTTAACACCGGGGAGCTGTTTTTT
CAWSDRFNTGELFF
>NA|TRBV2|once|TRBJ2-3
TGTGCCAGCAGTGGGTGGCATAGCACAGATACGCAGTATTTT
CASSGWHSTDTQYF
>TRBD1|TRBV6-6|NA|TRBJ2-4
TGTGCCAGCAGTGACACCGGGACAGGGACAAACATTCAGTACTTC
CASSDTGTGTNIQYF
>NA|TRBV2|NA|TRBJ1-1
TGTGCCAGCAGCGAGAGACCGGGGCTCACTGAAGCTTTCTTT
CASSERPGLTEAFF
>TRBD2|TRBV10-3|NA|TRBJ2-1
TGTGCCATCCGGACTAGCGGATACAATGAGCAGTTCTTC
CAIRTSGYNEQFF
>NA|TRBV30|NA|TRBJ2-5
TGTGCCTGGAGTCTGAATAGCCTAGAGACCCAGTACTTC
CAWSLNSLETQYF
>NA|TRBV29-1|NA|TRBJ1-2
TGCAGCGTTGAGGGGCCGTGGGGCTACACCTTC
CSVEGPWGYTF
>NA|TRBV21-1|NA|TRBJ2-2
TGTGCCAGCAGCAAAGCCAAAGGGATGAACACCGGGGAGCTGTTTTTT
CASSKAKGMNTGELFF
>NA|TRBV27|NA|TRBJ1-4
TGTGCCAGCAGTTTGACACGCCGGGCCGAAAAACTGTTTTTT
CASSLTRRAEKLFF
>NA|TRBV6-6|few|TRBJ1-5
TGTGCCAGCAGGCAGAATAGCAATCAGCCCCAGCATTTT
CASRQNSNQPQHF
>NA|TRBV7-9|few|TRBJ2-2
TGTGCCAGCAGCTGGCCGAGGCGCCTCAGACCCGCCGGGGAGCTGTTTTTT
CASSWPRRLRPAGELFF
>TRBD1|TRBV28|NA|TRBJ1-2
TGTGCCAGCAGCATGGGACAGCTCTATGGCTACACCTTC
CASSMGQLYGYTF
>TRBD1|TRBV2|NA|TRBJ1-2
TGTGCCAGCAGTAAAGACAGGGGGCTCTATGGCTACACCTTC
CASSKDRGLYGYTF
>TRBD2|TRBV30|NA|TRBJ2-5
TGTGCCTGGATACGCGGGGGGAGGGAGACCCAGTACTTC
CAWIRGGRETQYF
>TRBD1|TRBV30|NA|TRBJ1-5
TGTGCCTGGAGTGCCTCCGGGACAGGGTACAATCAGCCCCAGCATTTT
CAWSASGTGYNQPQHF
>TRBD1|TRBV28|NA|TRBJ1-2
TGTGCCAGCAGTTTACCCCAGGGGGCGCCAGATGGCTACACCTTC
CASSLPQGAPDGYTF
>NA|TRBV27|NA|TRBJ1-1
TGTGCCAGCAGTTTACAGGGAATGAACACTGAAGCTTTCTTT
CASSLQGMNTEAFF
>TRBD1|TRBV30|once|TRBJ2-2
TGTGCCTGGAGTACAGGGGACAGCGGGGAGCTGTTTTTT
CAWSTGDSGELFF
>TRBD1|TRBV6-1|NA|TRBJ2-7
TGTGCCAGCAGTGGACAGGGGGCGGACGAGCAGTACTTC
CASSGQGADEQYF
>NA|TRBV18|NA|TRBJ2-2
TGTGCCAGCTCACCATACGTCGTAGTAACCGGGGAGCTGTTTTTT
CASSPYVVVTGELFF
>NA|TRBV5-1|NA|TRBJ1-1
TGCGCCAGCAGCTATTCGGGGACCACTGAAGCTTTCTTT
CASSYSGTTEAFF
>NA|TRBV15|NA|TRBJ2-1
TGTGCCACCAGCAGAGATCCCTCCTACAATGAGCAGTTCTTC
CATSRDPSYNEQFF
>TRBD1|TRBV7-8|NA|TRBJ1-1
TGTGCCAGCAGCCTCGGAGGGGGCTCGGACACTGAAGCTTTCTTT
CASSLGGGSDTEAFF
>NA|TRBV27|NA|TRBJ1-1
TGTGCCAGCAGTTTAGCCAAAATCACAGGGAAGGAAGCTTTCTTT
CASSLAKITGKEAFF
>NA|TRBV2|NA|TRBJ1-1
TGTGCCAGTGTAAAAGAGAACACTGAAGCTTTCTTT
CASVKENTEAFF
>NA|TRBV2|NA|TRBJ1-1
TGTGCCAGCAGGTGGGCCTTGAACACTGAAGCTTTCTTT
CASRWALNTEAFF
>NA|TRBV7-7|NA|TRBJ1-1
TGTGCTAGCAGCTTAGCTCCGGGGAGGGAAGCTTTCTTT
CASSLAPGREAFF
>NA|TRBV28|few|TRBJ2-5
TGTGCCAGCAGTGTACCCAGAGAGACCCAGTACTTC
CASSVPRETQYF
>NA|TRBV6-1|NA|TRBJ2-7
TGTGCCAGCACGGTCAGTACCTACGAGCAGTACTTC
CASTVSTYEQYF
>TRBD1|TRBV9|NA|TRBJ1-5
TGTGCCAGCAGCCCCGGGACAGGGGATAACAATCAGCCCCAGCATTTT
CASSPGTGDNNQPQHF
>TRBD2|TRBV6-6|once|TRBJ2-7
TGTGCCAGCAGAGCGGGGGGCAGGGCCTACGAGCAGTACTTC
CASRAGGRAYEQYF
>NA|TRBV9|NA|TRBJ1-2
TGTGCCAGCAGCGTAGGGCCAGGGGCCTATGGCTACACCTTC
CASSVGPGAYGYTF
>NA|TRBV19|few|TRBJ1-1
TGTGCCAGTAGTCTTACAGGGTACACTGAAGCTTTCTTT
CASSLTGYTEAFF
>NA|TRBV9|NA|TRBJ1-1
TGTGCCAGCAGCGTAGTGGCGTACACTGAAGCTTTCTTT
CASSVVAYTEAFF
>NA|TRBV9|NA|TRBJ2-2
TGTGCCAGCAGCGTCCCTGGGGGAACCACCGGGGAGCTGTTTTTT
CASSVPGGTTGELFF
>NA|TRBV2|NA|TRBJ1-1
TGTGCCAGCACTCGAGAAGGGAACACTGAAGCTTTCTTT
CASTREGNTEAFF
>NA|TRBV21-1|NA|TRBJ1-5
TGTGCCAGCAGCAACGAGGGATGGGCCTTTTATAGCAATCAGCCCCAGCATTTT
CASSNEGWAFYSNQPQHF
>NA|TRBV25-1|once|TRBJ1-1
TGTGCCAGCAGTGAAAGGGCAGGCAGGTTAACTGAAGCTTTCTTT
CASSERAGRLTEAFF
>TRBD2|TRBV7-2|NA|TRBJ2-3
TGTGCCAGCAGCTTCCGCCCCTTACTAGCGGGGGAAGCTTCAGATACGCAGTATTTT
CASSFRPLLAGEASDTQYF
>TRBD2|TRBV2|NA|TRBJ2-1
TGTGCCAGCAGTGAAGCTTGGGGGACTAGCGTTTACAATGAGCAGTTCTTC
CASSEAWGTSVYNEQFF
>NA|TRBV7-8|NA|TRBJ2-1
TGTGCCAGCAGCCTCCGGGACTGGGGATTTTTTGAGCAGTTCTTC
CASSLRDWGFFEQFF
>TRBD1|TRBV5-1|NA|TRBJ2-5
TGCGCCAGCAGCTTCGTACAGGGACAGATTATTCCAGGGGTACAAGAGACCCAGTACTTC
CASSFVQGQIIPGVQETQYF
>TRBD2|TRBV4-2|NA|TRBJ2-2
TGTGCCAGCAGCCAAGATCGAGCTAGCGGGGGGGCGAACACCGGGGAGCTGTTTTTT
CASSQDRASGGANTGELFF
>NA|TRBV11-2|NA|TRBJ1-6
TGTGCCAGCAGGTACTTCAGGGGCCCCGAGAAAACACCCCTCCACTTT
CASRYFRGPEKTPLHF
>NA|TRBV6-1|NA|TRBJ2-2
TGTGCCAGCAGTGACGGGGTGGGCACCGGGGAGCTGTTTTTT
CASSDGVGTGELFF
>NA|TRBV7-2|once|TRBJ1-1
TGTGCCAGCAGCTTAGAGGATTGGGCAGAAATGAACACTGAAGCTTTCTTT
CASSLEDWAEMNTEAFF
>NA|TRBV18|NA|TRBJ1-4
TGTGCCAGCTCACCAACAACTAATGAAAAACTGTTTTTT
CASSPTTNEKLFF
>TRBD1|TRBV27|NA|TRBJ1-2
TGTGCCAGCAGTTTCTCGGGACAGGGGAGACGCGGCTACACCTTC
CASSFSGQGRRGYTF
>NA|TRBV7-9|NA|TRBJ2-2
TGTGCCAGCACCGTAGGGGGGCCCGGGGTCGGGGAGCTGTTTTTT
CASTVGGPGVGELFF
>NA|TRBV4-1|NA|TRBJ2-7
TGCGCCAGCAGCCCCACTCATAACGGACAACCCTACGAGCAGTACTTC
CASSPTHNGQPYEQYF
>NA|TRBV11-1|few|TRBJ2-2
TGTGCCAGCATGGCACAGGTGAACACCGGGGAGCTGTTTTTT
CASMAQVNTGELFF
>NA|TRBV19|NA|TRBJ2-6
TGTGCCAGTAGTGTAAACTCCGTCCTGACTTTC
CASSVNSVLTF
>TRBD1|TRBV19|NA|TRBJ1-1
TGTGCCAGTAGGATACAGGGGCAAAACACTGAAGCTTTCTTT
CASRIQGQNTEAFF
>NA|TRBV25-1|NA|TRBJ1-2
TGTGCCAGCAGTGAATTCGGGGCGGGGACATTAGGCTACACCTTC
CASSEFGAGTLGYTF